The clone carrying this T cell receptor beta chain was detected only a few times. Its antigen is not identified. The sample originates from a study of regulatory T cells in long-lasting Graves disease. The sample's time point: newly diagnosed GD, antithyroid drugs for less than 3 months. PBMCs were the source of the RNA used for TCR sequencing. In building TCR beta libraries, iRepertoire HTBI primers were used together with Arm-PCR of CDR3 regions. Per the original data handling: Identified across the samples were over 50 TRBV segments and approximately 14 TRBJ segments. Each CDR3 protein is one row after TCRdb ran MiXCR on the multiplex PCR reads. TCRdb's processing, not the authors', yielded these V and J calls. The sample lists about 610,000 distinct CDR3 sequences; around 15% were seen once. Notes on the study in general: TRBV28, TRBJ1-2 and TRBJ2-5 emerged as the favored segments in persistent disease. Persistent cases of Graves' showed reduced TCR diversity relative to newly diagnosed patients.

The germline CDR1 and CDR2 sequences are GTSNPN and SVGIG (reference sequence). CDR3 length equals 11 residues. V lost 4 bases and J 6 bases, leaving 9 bases between the germline ends. The same specimen was also included in a second study, on T cells in Graves' hyperthyroidism and ophthalmopathy. As reported in that work: Most thyroid clonotypes expanded above 0.001 were also detected in blood.

This receptor was taken from a man aged 18-30 years with Graves disease. Sequenced here: peripheral blood mononuclear cells (PBMCs), sampled at new diagnosis, from a patient treated with antithyroid drugs. The chain recombines TRBV30 with TRBJ1-2; D uncertain. CDR3 loop: CAWNPGNGYTF. The CDR3 DNA follows: TGTGCCTGGAACCCAGGCAATGGCTACACCTTC.